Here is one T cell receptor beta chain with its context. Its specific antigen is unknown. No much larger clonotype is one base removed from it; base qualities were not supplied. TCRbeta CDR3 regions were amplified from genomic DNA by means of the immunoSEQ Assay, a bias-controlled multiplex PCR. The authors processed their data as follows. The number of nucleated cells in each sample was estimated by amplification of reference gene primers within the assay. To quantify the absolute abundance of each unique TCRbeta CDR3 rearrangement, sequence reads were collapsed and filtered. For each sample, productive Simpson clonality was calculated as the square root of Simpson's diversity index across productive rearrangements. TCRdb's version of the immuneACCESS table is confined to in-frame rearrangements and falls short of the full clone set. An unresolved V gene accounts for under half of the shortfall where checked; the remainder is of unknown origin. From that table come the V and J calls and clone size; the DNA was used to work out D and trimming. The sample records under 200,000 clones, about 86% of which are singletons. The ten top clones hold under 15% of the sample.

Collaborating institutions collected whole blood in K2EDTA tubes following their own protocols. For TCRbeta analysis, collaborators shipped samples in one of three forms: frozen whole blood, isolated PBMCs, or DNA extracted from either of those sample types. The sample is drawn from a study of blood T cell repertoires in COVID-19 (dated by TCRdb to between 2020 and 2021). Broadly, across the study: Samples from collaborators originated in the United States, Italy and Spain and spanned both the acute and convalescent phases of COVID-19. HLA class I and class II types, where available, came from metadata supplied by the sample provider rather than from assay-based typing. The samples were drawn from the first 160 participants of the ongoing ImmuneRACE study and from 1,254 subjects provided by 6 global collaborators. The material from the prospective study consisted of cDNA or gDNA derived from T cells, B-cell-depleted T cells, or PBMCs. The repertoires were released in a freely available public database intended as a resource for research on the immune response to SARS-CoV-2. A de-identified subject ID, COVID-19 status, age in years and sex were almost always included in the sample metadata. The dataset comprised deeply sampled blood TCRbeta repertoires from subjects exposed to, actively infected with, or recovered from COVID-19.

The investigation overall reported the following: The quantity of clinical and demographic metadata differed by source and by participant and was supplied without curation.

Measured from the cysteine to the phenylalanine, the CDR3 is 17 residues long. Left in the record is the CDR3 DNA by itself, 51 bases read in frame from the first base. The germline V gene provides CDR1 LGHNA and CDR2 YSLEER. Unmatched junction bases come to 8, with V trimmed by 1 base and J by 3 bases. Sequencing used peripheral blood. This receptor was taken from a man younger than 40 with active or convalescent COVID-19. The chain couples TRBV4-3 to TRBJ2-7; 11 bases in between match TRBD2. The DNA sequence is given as TGCGCCAGCAGCCAAGCCTTAGCGGGAGGGCCAGGCTACGAGCAGTACTTC. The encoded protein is CASSQALAGGPGYEQYF.